The source of this TCR beta chain is a study of shared clonotypes between healthy human individuals. Study-wide results and caveats: There were few donors, and this limited the genetic and exposure-history diversity represented.

This clone was observed a handful of times. Its antigen is unknown. V lost 0 bases and J 1 base, leaving 10 bases between the germline ends. This CDR3 spans 15 amino acids. Per germline, CDR1 ENHRY and CDR2 SYGVKD. Produced via immunoSEQ multiplex PCR; TCRdb's table is partial and in-frame only. The table records fewer than 550,000 clones, about 80% of them present only once. The TCR comes from a woman between 35 and 50 years old in good health. Some clones in this sample may be carry-over from other donors' samples. The chain joins TRBV10-3 to TRBJ2-7; D unresolved. The specimen sequenced was PBMCs. The CDR3, as DNA: TGTGCCATCAGTGAGTCTCTCGGCGTATCCTACGAGCAGTACTTC. Its protein is CAISESLGVSYEQYF.